This T cell receptor (beta chain) is from a study of shared clonotypes between healthy human individuals. The study ran the assay at deep level. Each subset's genomic DNA was split evenly across several immunoSEQ plates. Data came from immunoSEQ multiplex PCR; TCRdb stores just in-frame clones and leaves some out. The sample holds hundreds of thousands of clones, around two thirds seen once. The healthy adult donors were HIV-negative and reported no recent acute infections or vaccinations. Germline values: CDR1 SGHVS, CDR2 FQNEAQ. The ends were cut back, 5 bases at V and 5 bases at J, with 25 bases in the middle. The CDR3 totals 17 residues.

The receptor's source is a woman aged 25 to 39 in good health. Input material: memory CD4+ T cells sorted from blood. Regarding subset: CD45RA-negative fraction. V is TRBV7-8 and J is TRBJ2-7; D call uncertain. The CDR3 coding sequence is TGTGCCAGCAGCCCCTTGGCGAGTTCGAATTTTGGGCACGAGCAGTACTTC. Its translation: CASSPLASSNFGHEQYF.